This T cell receptor beta chain was documented in a study of monozygotic twins with inflammatory bowel disease. About this clonotype: Its specificity is not known.

Germline V gene lookup returns CDR1 SGHTA and CDR2 FQGTGA. The CDR3 contains 14 residues. TCRalpha and TCRbeta cDNA went through two nested PCRs of around 15 and 9 cycles. With the 5' RACE reads reprocessed, TCRdb shows one record per CDR3 protein and no DNA. Its listing shows 300,000 to 400,000 distinct CDR3 sequences. Study-level findings and limits: Whether twins were concordant or discordant made no difference to repertoire similarity, possibly from limited power. TCRbeta diversity (inverse Simpson) was lower in IBD patients than in healthy co-twins.

This chain joins TRBV7-3 and TRBJ2-3; the TCRdb call, TRBD2, lacks DNA for checking. The TCR was taken from a human donor with ulcerative colitis or Crohn's disease, or a healthy co-twin of an affected twin (not recorded which). The source material was blood. The CDR3: CASSHSGSTDTQYF. Based on the CDR3 plus reference TRBV7-3 and TRBJ2-3, the full variable domain is GAGVSQTPSNKVTEKGKYVELRCDPISGHTALYWYRQSLGQGPEFLIYFQGTGAADDSGLPNDRFFAVRPEGSVSTLKIQRTERGDSAVYLCASSHSGSTDTQYFGPGTRLTVL.